A selection of T cell receptor beta chains follows, all from one sample in a study of cytomegalovirus exposure and HLA in healthy donors. This table comes from immunoSEQ multiplex PCR, and its TCRdb copy is limited to in-frame clones, with some not included. The sample includes 89,000 or so clones, about 80% seen only once; the top ten take approximately 11%. Sequencing was done on a sample of PBMCs. These receptors were collected from a young man in good health and CMV-seropositive. CDR3s include the opening cysteine and the closing phenylalanine or tryptophan. The D gene is left open where the match is weak. Clone size is given for some rows only: seen once, a few or many times, or a class if the clone is expanded.

once,TRBD1,TRBJ2-5,TRBV27,TGTGCCAGCAGTTTTTCAGGGGGCGAGGGTGAGACCCAGTACTTC,CASSFSGGEGETQYF
-,-,TRBJ2-1,TRBV6-4,TGTGCCAGCAGCTCATTTAGCGGAGTTGGCTACAATGAGCAGTTCTTC,CASSSFSGVGYNEQFF
-,-,TRBJ2-5,TRBV19,TGTGCCAGTAGTATGTGGTGGCGGTCAGTCCAAGAGACCCAGTACTTC,CASSMWWRSVQETQYF
few,TRBD1,TRBJ1-1,TRBV7-6,TGTGCCAGCAGCCCTCGACAGGGGCGTGAAGCTTTCTTT,CASSPRQGREAFF
once,-,TRBJ1-5,TRBV27,TGTGCCAGCAGTTTACAGGGTCAGCCCCAGCATTTT,CASSLQGQPQHF
few,-,TRBJ2-3,TRBV9,TGTGCCAGCAGCGTACAGGGACTGGATACGCAGTATTTT,CASSVQGLDTQYF
-,TRBD2,TRBJ2-7,TRBV2,TGTGCCAGCAGTGGTCCTAGCGGGGGCTACGAGCAGTACTTC,CASSGPSGGYEQYF
few,-,TRBJ1-1,TRBV2,TGTGCCAGCAGTGTCGGGGTTGGTGATGCTTTCTTT,CASSVGVGDAFF
-,TRBD2,TRBJ2-5,TRBV27,TGTGCCAGCAGTCCCCGACTAGCGGGGGCTCAAGAGACCCAGTACTTC,CASSPRLAGAQETQYF
few,TRBD2,TRBJ2-3,TRBV6-5,TGTGCCAGCTCTAGCGGGGGCACAGATACGCAGTATTTT,CASSSGGTDTQYF